This T cell receptor beta chain was captured in a study of blood T cells in healthy people across ages (dated by TCRdb to 2013 to 2016). About the full investigation: Template switching captured roughly one uniquely barcoded TCR beta cDNA molecule per two T cells in model experiments. For two donors (one aged 18 to 29 and one aged 80 or older), the study analyzed two additional independent replicas of 1 million unique cDNA reads from the same blood draw. Donors were grouped into four age groups: young (average roughly 15 years), middle-aged (39), aged (roughly 67) and long-lived (82). Using deep sequencing normalized with unique cDNA molecular identifiers, the study measured how TCR beta repertoire diversity changes with age. Donors of different ages were randomly distributed across sequencing lanes to avoid experimental bias. Beyond this particular receptor, the publication reports: A strong correlation was found between observed TCR beta diversity and the percentage of naive T cells measured by flow cytometry. Total diversity estimates from one million sequenced T cells were considered lower bounds and underestimates. Since profiling was done on bulk unsorted PBMCs, naive and antigen-experienced compartments could not be conclusively compared. As age increased, observed TCR beta diversity per million T cells dropped in a roughly linear way, and a significant reduction was already evident by age about 40. The long-lived group showed more naive CD4+ T cells, fewer expanded clones and increased TCR diversity than the aged group, suggesting age selection. Because the CMV infection status of the donors was unknown, age-related changes in expanded clonotypes may potentially have been confounded.

Libraries came from 5' RACE. Data came from an Illumina HiSeq 2500. A second PCR of roughly 6 to 11 cycles was run with a J-beta primer mix and a sample-barcoded 5' primer. A unique molecular identifier was introduced onto each TCR beta cDNA molecule by a template-switch 5' adaptor carrying 12 random nucleotides. Each sample yielded at least 3 million CDR3-containing paired-end reads. First-strand cDNA was synthesized from all RNA with the Mint cDNA synthesis kit, primed by a TRBC-specific oligonucleotide. All cDNA was treated with uracil-DNA glycosylase and then went through a first 18-cycle PCR with the universal primers M1SS and BC2_uni_R. On the authors' methods: Each sample was normalized by randomly selecting 1 million high-quality reads, each carrying a distinct molecular identifier. Instead of being binned into consensus sequences, reads that shared molecular identifiers were thrown out. MiTCR, with a Q25 quality threshold and the strictest error-elimination algorithm, was used for CDR3 identification, clonotype clustering and error correction. A nonparametric unseen species model with Euler transformation was used to estimate a lower bound on total TCR beta diversity. Using fastp at Q25 and MiXCR, TCRdb reprocessed the public reads and kept productive beta chains. Duplicate CDR3 protein sequences are folded into a single record with the most common DNA and genes. The V and J calls reflect TCRdb's pipeline rather than the authors' work. Within this sample are about 670,000 distinct CDR3 sequences, with around 41% of them counted one time only. The top ten constitute around 30% of the sample.

From a lookup of the germline V gene, CDR1 and CDR2 are SQVTM and ANQGSEA. Deletion took 7 bases off V and 2 bases off J, with a span of 13 bases between the germline ends. There are 13 amino acids in the CDR3, from cysteine to phenylalanine inclusive. Only the CDR3 DNA stays, 39 bases, in frame from base 1. Many counts were recorded for this clonotype. Its cognate antigen has yet to be identified. Base qualities are not recorded, but no much larger clone differs from it by a single base. Systemically healthy Caucasian individuals from Russia, approximately 39 in total and aged about 6 to 100 years, were included as donors. Each donor gave 8 to 10 milliliters of peripheral blood, drawn into EDTA-treated Vacutainer tubes. PBMCs were isolated by Ficoll-Paque density-gradient centrifugation, with at least 7 million obtained per sample. Total RNA, at least 6 micrograms per sample, was extracted from PBMCs with Trizol reagent. For every donor, flow cytometry on a PBMC aliquot measured the percentage of naive CD45RAhigh/CD27high T cells.

This TCR derives from a man at least 80 years old in good health. The chain couples TRBV29-1 to TRBJ2-3, and the D gene may be TRBD1, 6 bases matching. The sample taken for sequencing was blood. The DNA sequence is as follows: TGCAGCGGGGGACAATCAAACACAGATACGCAGTATTTT. This yields the protein CSGGQSNTDTQYF.